These T cell receptor beta chains were read from a single sample in a study of OX40 agonist ivuxolimab in advanced cancers. TCRdb's table, derived via immunoSEQ multiplex PCR, lists solely in-frame clones and lacks some. Counted here are over 75,000 clones, roughly 94% occurring once; the ten biggest clones make up over 2%. The sequencing used CD4+ or CD8+ T cells sorted from blood, collected in a trial of the OX40 agonist ivuxolimab. These receptor sequences come from an adult with an advanced solid tumor such as melanoma, head and neck, liver or kidney cancer. CDR3s include the opening cysteine and the closing phenylalanine or tryptophan. The D gene is left open where the match is weak. Clone size is stated in some rows and not others, as once, few, many or a class when expanded.

d_call cdr3_length j_call clone_size v_call cdr3_nt cdr3_aa
NA 13 TRBJ1-2 NA TRBV30 TGTGCCTGGAGTGCCCGACAGTACTATGGCTACACCTTC CAWSARQYYGYTF
NA 16 TRBJ1-2 NA TRBV9 TGTGCCAGCAGCGTAGAAGGGGGGCCCGATAACTATGGCTACACCTTC CASSVEGGPDNYGYTF
TRBD2 13 TRBJ2-7 once TRBV7-9 TGTGCCAGTTCGGGAGGGCTTACCTACGAGCAGTACTTC CASSGGLTYEQYF
TRBD1 12 TRBJ2-4 NA TRBV30 TGTGCCAGCTCAGGGGACAGGGCCACTAGGTACTTC CASSGDRATRYF
NA 13 TRBJ1-1 NA TRBV2 TGTGCCAGCAGTGAAGAGACGGGAGCTGAAGCTTTCTTT CASSEETGAEAFF
TRBD1 17 TRBJ2-5 NA TRBV18 TGTGCCAGCTCACCATACACCCACAGGGGCCCTCAAGAGACCCAGTACTTC CASSPYTHRGPQETQYF
NA 14 TRBJ2-7 NA TRBV30 TGTGCCTGGAGTGTAGGGCAGGGGCTATACGAGCAGTACTTC CAWSVGQGLYEQYF
NA 13 TRBJ1-2 NA TRBV6-5 TGTGCCAGCAGTGAAGCGGAGGGGATCGGCTACACCTTC CASSEAEGIGYTF
TRBD2 15 TRBJ2-3 NA TRBV28 TGTGCCAGCACCGCGGGAGGTTCTAGCACAGATACGCAGTATTTT CASTAGGSSTDTQYF
TRBD1 14 TRBJ2-5 NA TRBV9 TGTGCCAGCAGCGCCCGGGACAGGAAAGAGACCCAGTACTTC CASSARDRKETQYF
NA 14 TRBJ2-7 NA TRBV28 TGTGCCAGCAGTGAGAGGGAGCAGGTCTACGAGCAGTACTTC CASSEREQVYEQYF
TRBD1 16 TRBJ2-3 NA TRBV6-1 TGTGCCAGCAGTGAATGGGCGGGACAGGGCACAGATACGCAGTATTTT CASSEWAGQGTDTQYF
NA 14 TRBJ1-2 NA TRBV27 TGTGCCAGCAGCCCTGCCGGGGTTAACTATGGCTACACCTTC CASSPAGVNYGYTF
NA 15 TRBJ1-2 NA TRBV5-4 TGTGCCAGCAGCCCGGGTCTCAGGGGTGACTATGGCTACACCTTC CASSPGLRGDYGYTF
TRBD1 15 TRBJ2-7 NA TRBV5-1 TGCGCCAGCAGCTTGGGGACAGGGTTGGGTCGCGAGCAGTACTTC CASSLGTGLGREQYF
NA 14 TRBJ2-1 NA TRBV18 TGTGCCAGCTCACCACCGGAAAGGTACAATGAGCAGTTCTTC CASSPPERYNEQFF
TRBD1 14 TRBJ2-7 NA TRBV5-4 TGTGCCAGCAGAACGGACAGGGGGCTCTACGAGCAGTACTTC CASRTDRGLYEQYF
NA 13 TRBJ1-2 NA TRBV14 TGTGCCAGCAGCGTCTTCCGGACGGATGGCTACACCTTC CASSVFRTDGYTF
NA 11 TRBJ2-7 NA TRBV5-1 TGCGCCAGCAGCTGGGGGGTCGAGCAGTACTTC CASSWGVEQYF
TRBD1 14 TRBJ1-2 NA TRBV9 TGTGCCAGCAGCGTAGGTCGGACAGGGCTAGGCTACACCTTC CASSVGRTGLGYTF
NA 12 TRBJ1-1 NA TRBV29-1 TGCAGCGTGGAGTTCATGAACACTGAAGCTTTCTTT CSVEFMNTEAFF
NA 14 TRBJ2-5 NA TRBV19 TGTGCCAGTAGTCTACCGGGCCGAGCTGGGTCCCAGTACTTC CASSLPGRAGSQYF
NA 14 TRBJ2-1 NA TRBV9 TGTGCCAGCAGCCCCGGCGGATCCTACAATGAGCAGTTCTTC CASSPGGSYNEQFF
NA 12 TRBJ2-7 NA TRBV5-6 TGTGCCAGCAGCTTGTCCGTGGGCGAGCAGTACTTC CASSLSVGEQYF
TRBD1 13 TRBJ1-5 few TRBV2 TGTGCCAGCAGTGAGACAGGGGGTCAGCCCCAGCATTTT CASSETGGQPQHF
NA 14 TRBJ1-1 once TRBV9 TGTGCCAGCAGCGCCCGGGACGGAAGAAACGAAGCTTTCTTT CASSARDGRNEAFF
NA 10 TRBJ1-1 NA TRBV29-1 TGCAGCGTGAAGATGACTGAAGCTTTCTTT CSVKMTEAFF
NA 13 TRBJ2-5 NA TRBV29-1 TGCAGCGTTGATACAGGGATGGGGGAGACCCAGTACTTC CSVDTGMGETQYF
TRBD2 15 TRBJ2-3 NA TRBV6-5 TGTGCCAGCCGGTTCGCGGGGGGGCTGACAGATACGCAGTATTTT CASRFAGGLTDTQYF
NA 15 TRBJ1-1 NA TRBV4-3 TGCGCCAGCAGCCAAGATGGGCCAGGGGTCACTGAAGCTTTCTTT CASSQDGPGVTEAFF
TRBD1 13 TRBJ2-3 NA TRBV2 TGTGCCAGCAGGACAGGGGACACAGATACGCAGTATTTT CASRTGDTDTQYF
NA 15 TRBJ1-1 NA TRBV5-6 TGTGCCAGCAGCTTCTTTGGCAGCGGACCGATTGAAGCTTTCTTT CASSFFGSGPIEAFF
NA 14 TRBJ1-1 once TRBV27 TGTGCCAGCAGTTTATGGGGGCTGGGCACTGAAGCTTTCTTT CASSLWGLGTEAFF
NA 12 TRBJ1-1 once TRBV2 TGTGCCAGCAGTGAAGGAGCAGTTCTTTCCATTTTT CASSEGAVLSIF
TRBD2 16 TRBJ2-1 NA TRBV19 TGTGCCAGTAGTCCAAGACTAGCGGGGGGCTTCAGTGAGCAGTTCTTC CASSPRLAGGFSEQFF
TRBD2 13 TRBJ2-7 NA TRBV29-1 TGCAGCGTTGTGGCTAGCGGAAACTACGAGCAGTACTTC CSVVASGNYEQYF
TRBD2 18 TRBJ2-3 once TRBV13 TGTGCCAGCAGCTTAAGTCCCCGTAGCGGGAGCGGGATAGATACGCAGTATTTT CASSLSPRSGSGIDTQYF
NA 13 TRBJ2-7 NA TRBV7-9 TGTGCCAGCAGCTTAGGATCTGGGGACGAGCAGTACTTC CASSLGSGDEQYF
NA 15 TRBJ1-2 NA TRBV4-1 TGCGCCAGCAGCCAAGGCTTCGAAAGTAACTATGGCTACACCTTC CASSQGFESNYGYTF
NA 11 TRBJ2-1 NA TRBV27 TGTGCCAGCAGTCGTTACAATGAGCAGTTCTTC CASSRYNEQFF
TRBD2 17 TRBJ2-5 NA TRBV19 TGTGCCAGTAGTATCGTCCTTGTGGGAGGGCCAGAAGAGACCCAGTACTTC CASSIVLVGGPEETQYF
NA 15 TRBJ1-3 NA TRBV6-5 TGTGCCAGCAGCCCCTATATGGGCACTGGAAACACCATATATTTT CASSPYMGTGNTIYF
NA 18 TRBJ1-2 NA TRBV4-3 TGCGCCAGCAGCCAAGATGGGTCCCTACAGGGCCTTCTCTATGGCTACACCTTC CASSQDGSLQGLLYGYTF
NA 12 TRBJ2-1 NA TRBV19 TGTGCCAGTAGTATAGGGGACAATGAGCAGTTCTTC CASSIGDNEQFF
NA 13 TRBJ2-7 NA TRBV2 TGTGCCTGTGATAGGGATAGGTCCTACGAGCAGTACTTC CACDRDRSYEQYF
NA 18 TRBJ1-5 NA TRBV28 TGTGCCAGCAGTTTATTCGGACAGTCGGTCTCGAGCAATCAGCCCCAGCATTTT CASSLFGQSVSSNQPQHF